The 11 T cell receptor beta chains in this list originate from one sample, sequenced in a study of CD8+CD57+ T cells in acquired aplastic anemia. Profiling of TCR beta VDJ combinations and CDR3 sequences used genomic DNA as template. TCRdb reprocessed the reads via MiXCR and lists one record per CDR3 protein. The sample yields about 210,000 distinct CDR3 sequences, around 60% seen once. The sequenced sample consisted of sorted CD4+, CD8+, or CD8+CD57+ T cells (not recorded which) from PBMCs. These receptors originate from a human donor in good health.

With regard to this clonotype: A read error may explain this, as a much larger clone is one base away. The chain carries TRBV20-1 and TRBJ2-7; 9 positions match TRBD1. The CDR3 is 14 amino acids. Trimming took 4 bases from V and 2 from J; bases not matched to a gene: 6. Germline CDR1 is DFQATT and CDR2 is SNEGSKA (reference sequence). The CDR3 loop is CSAKGDRETYEQYF. In nucleotides, the CDR3 is TGCAGTGCTAAGGGGGACAGGGAGACCTACGAGCAGTACTTC.

The V call is TRBV15, the J call TRBJ2-1, with TRBD2 as a possible D gene (6 bases). The CDR3 sequence is 18 residues long. Germline V CDR1 and CDR2: LNHNV, YYDKDF (reference sequence). Trimming took off 0 bases at V and 1 base at J, with 16 bases between the two ends. The CDR3 loop reads CATSRDWSLRGSYNEQFF. CDR3 nucleotide sequence: TGTGCCACCAGCAGAGATTGGTCCTTGCGGGGTTCCTACAATGAGCAGTTCTTC. The full variable domain, rest sourced from reference TRBV15 and TRBJ2-1, is DAMVIQNPRYQVTQFGKPVTLSCSQTLNHNVMYWYQQKSSQAPKLLFHYYDKDFNNEADTPDNFQSRRPNTSFCFLDIRSPGLGDTAMYLCATSRDWSLRGSYNEQFFGPGTRLTVL.

The V and J genes are TRBV7-6 and TRBJ2-7; 8 bases match TRBD1. The CDR3 length is 13 residues. J was trimmed by 5 bases and V by 6 bases; bases with no gene match: 6. Looked up from germline, CDR1 is SGHVS and CDR2 is FNYEAQ. This chain's CDR3 is CASSRTGKNEQYF. DNA for the CDR3: TGTGCCAGCAGTAGGACAGGGAAGAACGAGCAGTACTTC.

This clonotype was observed many times. The V call is TRBV3-1, the J call TRBJ2-3; D gene unclear. CDR3 length: 16 residues. The germline CDR1 and CDR2 sequences are LGHDT and YNNKEL (reference sequence). The V end lost 1 base, the J end lost 6 bases, and 17 bases lay between the germline ends. CDR3 DNA: TGTGCCAGCAGCCAAGTAATTCCAACGTCTGACGATACGCAGTATTTT. Translation: CASSQVIPTSDDTQYF.

V gene TRBV7-8 combines with J gene TRBJ2-2; no firm D call. V was shortened by 0 bases and J by 6 bases, with 11 bases between the two germline ends. Germline V gene data show CDR1 as SGHVS and CDR2 as FQNEAQ. The CDR3 has 15 residues. In DNA, the CDR3 is TGTGCCAGCAGCTTAGCCGGAATAAGCGCCGGGGAGCTGTTTTTT. It is translated as CASSLAGISAGELFF. The full variable domain, with the rest looked up from reference TRBV7-8 and TRBJ2-2, is GAGVSQSPRYKVAKRGQDVALRCDPISGHVSLFWYQQALGQGPEFLTYFQNEAQLDKSGLPSDRFFAERPEGSVSTLKIQRTQQEDSAVYLCASSLAGISAGELFFGEGSRLTVL.

V and J are TRBV29-1 and TRBJ2-3; D unclear. V was trimmed by 3 bases and J by 0 bases, leaving 10 bases between them. Germline CDR1 SQVTM, CDR2 ANQGSEA. The CDR3 runs to 14 residues. In nucleotides, the CDR3 is TGCAGCGTTGAGGTCGGAATAAGCACAGATACGCAGTATTTT. Its translation: CSVEVGISTDTQYF.

This clonotype has a single count. V usage is TRBV7-9 and J usage is TRBJ2-7; D tentatively fits TRBD1 or TRBD2 (5 bases each). Germline loops: CDR1 SEHNR, CDR2 FQNEAQ (reference sequence). V lost 0 bases, J lost 8 bases, and 20 bases lay in between. This CDR3 is 16 amino acids long. CDR3 sequence (DNA): TGTGCCAGCAGCTTAGCGTTAGAGGGGACGGAGCCCCAGCAGTACTTC. It specifies CASSLALEGTEPQQYF. Full variable domain (rest looked up from reference TRBV7-9 and TRBJ2-7): DTGVSQNPRHKITKRGQNVTFRCDPISEHNRLYWYRQTLGQGPEFLTYFQNEAQLEKSRLLSDRFSAERPKGSFSTLEIQRTEQGDSAMYLCASSLALEGTEPQQYFGPGTRLTVT.

The table lists this clonotype with a count of one. The chain joins TRBV7-8 to TRBJ2-5; D possibly uses TRBD1 or TRBD2 (6 bases each). The V gene's germline CDR1 is SGHVS and CDR2 FQNEAQ. The V gene lost 4 bases and the J gene lost 2 bases, with 14 bases spanning the gap. CDR3 length: 15 residues. CDR3 region: CASSSSPGAQETQYF. CDR3 coding DNA: TGTGCCAGCAGCTCGTCCCCGGGGGCTCAAGAGACCCAGTACTTC.

This chain connects TRBV2 to TRBJ2-7; 8 bases map to TRBD1. Germline CDR1 reads SNHLY; CDR2 reads FYNNEI. V lost 6 bases to trimming and J lost 2 bases; unmatched junction nucleotides: 3. This CDR3 has 13 amino acids. CDR3 amino acids: CASSGTGTYEQYF. CDR3 sequence (DNA): TGTGCCAGCAGCGGGACAGGCACCTACGAGCAGTACTTC. Based on the CDR3 plus reference TRBV2 and TRBJ2-7, the full variable domain is EPEVTQTPSHQVTQMGQEVILRCVPISNHLYFYWYRQILGQKVEFLVSFYNNEISEKSEIFDDQFSVERPDGSNFTLKIRSTKLEDSAMYFCASSGTGTYEQYFGPGTRLTVT.

The genes are TRBV5-8 and TRBJ1-2; 7 bases are shared with TRBD1. The germline CDR1 and CDR2 sequences are SGHTS and YDEGEE. Trimming cost V 5 bases and J 6 bases; bases outside gene matches: 10. The length of the CDR3 is 14 residues. The CDR3 is CASRTDRERDGYTF. CDR3 nucleotide sequence: TGTGCCAGCAGAACCGACAGGGAGAGGGATGGCTACACCTTC.

V usage is TRBV24-1 and J usage is TRBJ2-5; D is unresolved. Germline CDR1 is KGHDR and CDR2 is SFDVKD. The CDR3 has 12 amino acids. Trimming took off 6 bases at V and 5 bases at J, with 9 bases between the two ends. CDR3 nucleotide sequence: TGTGCCACCAGTCGATTCGGGGAGACCCAGTACTTC. Its translation: CATSRFGETQYF.